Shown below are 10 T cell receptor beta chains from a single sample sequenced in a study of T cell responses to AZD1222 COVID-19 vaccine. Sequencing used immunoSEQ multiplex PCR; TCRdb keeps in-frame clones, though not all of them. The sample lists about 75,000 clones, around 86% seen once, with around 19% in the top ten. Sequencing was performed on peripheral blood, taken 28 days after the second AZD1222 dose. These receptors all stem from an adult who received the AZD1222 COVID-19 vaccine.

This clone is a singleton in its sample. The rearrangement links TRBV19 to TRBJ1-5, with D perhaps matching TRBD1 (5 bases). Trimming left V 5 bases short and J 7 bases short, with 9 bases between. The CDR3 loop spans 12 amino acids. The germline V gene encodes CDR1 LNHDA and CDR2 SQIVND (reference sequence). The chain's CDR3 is CASSRGRQPQHF. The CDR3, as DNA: TGTGCCAGTAGTCGGGGGAGGCAGCCCCAGCATTTT. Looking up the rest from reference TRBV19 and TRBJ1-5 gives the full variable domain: DGGITQSPKYLFRKEGQNVTLSCEQNLNHDAMYWYRQDPGQGLRLIYYSQIVNDFQKGDIAEGYSVSREKKESFPLTVTSAQKNPTAFYLCASSRGRQPQHFGDGTRLSIL.

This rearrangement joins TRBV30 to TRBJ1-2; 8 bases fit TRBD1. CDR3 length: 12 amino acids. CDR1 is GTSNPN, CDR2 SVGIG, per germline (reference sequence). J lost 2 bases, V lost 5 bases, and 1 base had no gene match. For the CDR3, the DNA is TGTGCCTGGGGACAGGGAAACTATGGCTACACCTTC. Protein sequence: CAWGQGNYGYTF. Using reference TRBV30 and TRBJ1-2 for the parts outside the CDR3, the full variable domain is SQTIHQWPATLVQPVGSPLSLECTVEGTSNPNLYWYRQAAGRGLQLLFYSVGIGQISSEVPQNLSASRPQDRQFILSSKKLLLSDSGFYLCAWGQGNYGYTFGSGTRLTVV.

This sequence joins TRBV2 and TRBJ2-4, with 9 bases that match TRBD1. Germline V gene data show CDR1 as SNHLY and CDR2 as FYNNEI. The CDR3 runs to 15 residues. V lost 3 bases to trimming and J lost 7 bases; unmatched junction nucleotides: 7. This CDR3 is CASSDPGTGRNIQYF. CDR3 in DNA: TGTGCCAGCAGTGATCCCGGGACAGGGAGGAACATTCAGTACTTC.

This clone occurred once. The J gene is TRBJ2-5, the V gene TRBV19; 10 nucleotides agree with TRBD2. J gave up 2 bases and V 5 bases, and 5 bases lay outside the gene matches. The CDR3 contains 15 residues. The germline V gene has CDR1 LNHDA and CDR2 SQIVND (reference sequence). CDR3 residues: CASSVLAGTQETQYF. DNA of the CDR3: TGTGCCAGTAGTGTACTAGCGGGGACTCAAGAGACCCAGTACTTC.

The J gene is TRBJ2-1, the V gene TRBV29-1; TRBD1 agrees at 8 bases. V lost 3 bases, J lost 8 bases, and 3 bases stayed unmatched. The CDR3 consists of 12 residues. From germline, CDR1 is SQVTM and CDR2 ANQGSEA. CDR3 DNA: TGCAGCGTTGAGGACAGGGTCGATGAGCAGTTCTTC. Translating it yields CSVEDRVDEQFF.

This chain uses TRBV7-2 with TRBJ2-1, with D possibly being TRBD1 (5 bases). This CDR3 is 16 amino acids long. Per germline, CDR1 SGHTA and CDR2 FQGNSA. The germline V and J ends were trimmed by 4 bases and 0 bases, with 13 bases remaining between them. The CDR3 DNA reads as TGTGCCAGCAGCTCGCGACAGCCGAGCTCCTACAATGAGCAGTTCTTC. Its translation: CASSSRQPSSYNEQFF.

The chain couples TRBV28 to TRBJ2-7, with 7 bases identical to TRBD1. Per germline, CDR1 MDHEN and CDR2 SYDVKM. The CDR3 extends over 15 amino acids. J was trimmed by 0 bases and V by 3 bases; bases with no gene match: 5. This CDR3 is CASSLLGQPSYEQYF. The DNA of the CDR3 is TGTGCCAGCAGTTTGCTGGGACAGCCCTCCTACGAGCAGTACTTC. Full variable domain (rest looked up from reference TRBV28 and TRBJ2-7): DVKVTQSSRYLVKRTGEKVFLECVQDMDHENMFWYRQDPGLGLRLIYFSYDVKMKEKGDIPEGYSVSREKKERFSLILESASTNQTSMYLCASSLLGQPSYEQYFGPGTRLTVT.

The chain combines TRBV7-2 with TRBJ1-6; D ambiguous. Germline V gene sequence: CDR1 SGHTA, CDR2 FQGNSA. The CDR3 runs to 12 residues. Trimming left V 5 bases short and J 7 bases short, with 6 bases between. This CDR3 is CASSPPNSPLHF. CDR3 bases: TGTGCCAGCAGCCCCCCCAATTCACCCCTCCACTTT.

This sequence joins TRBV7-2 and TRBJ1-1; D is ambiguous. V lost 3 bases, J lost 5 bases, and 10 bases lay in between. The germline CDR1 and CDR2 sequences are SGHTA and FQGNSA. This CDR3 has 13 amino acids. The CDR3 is CASSFSMVTEAFF. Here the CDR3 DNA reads TGTGCCAGCAGCTTTTCGATGGTAACTGAAGCTTTCTTT. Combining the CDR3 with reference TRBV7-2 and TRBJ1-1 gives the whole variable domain GAGVSQSPSNKVTEKGKDVELRCDPISGHTALYWYRQSLGQGLEFLIYFQGNSAPDKSGLPSDRFSAERTGGSVSTLTIQRTQQEDSAVYLCASSFSMVTEAFFGQGTRLTVV.

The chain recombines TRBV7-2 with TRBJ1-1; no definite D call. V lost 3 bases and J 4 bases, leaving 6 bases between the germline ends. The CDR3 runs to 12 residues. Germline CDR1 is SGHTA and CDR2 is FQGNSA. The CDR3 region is CASSLTSTEAFF. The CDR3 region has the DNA TGTGCCAGCAGCTTGACGAGCACTGAAGCTTTCTTT.